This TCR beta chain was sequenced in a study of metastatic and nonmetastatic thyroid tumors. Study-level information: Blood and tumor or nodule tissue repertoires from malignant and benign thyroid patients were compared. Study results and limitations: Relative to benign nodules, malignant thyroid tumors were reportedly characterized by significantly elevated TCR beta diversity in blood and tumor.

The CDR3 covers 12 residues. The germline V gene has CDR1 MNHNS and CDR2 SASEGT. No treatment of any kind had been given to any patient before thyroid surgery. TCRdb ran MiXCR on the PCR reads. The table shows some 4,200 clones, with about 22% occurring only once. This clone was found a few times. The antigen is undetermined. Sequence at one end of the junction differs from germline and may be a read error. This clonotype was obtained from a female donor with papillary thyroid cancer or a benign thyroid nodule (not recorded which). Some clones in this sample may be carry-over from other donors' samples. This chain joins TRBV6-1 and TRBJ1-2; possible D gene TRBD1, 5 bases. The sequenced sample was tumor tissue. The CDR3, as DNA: TGCCTGGTGGGGGGAGCTAACTATGGCTACACCTTC. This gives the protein CLVGGANYGYTF.